This entry lists 5 T cell receptor beta chains sequenced from one sample in a study of cytomegalovirus exposure and HLA in healthy donors. PCR used 60 Vbeta primers and 13 Jbeta primers. TCRdb's table, derived via immunoSEQ multiplex PCR, lists solely in-frame clones and lacks some. Among over 130,000 clones listed, 70% to 85% were seen once. The sequenced material came from PBMCs. These receptors all stem from a young man in good health and CMV-seropositive.

The V gene is TRBV5-6, the J gene TRBJ2-7, with 8 bases identical to TRBD1. V was pared by 6 bases and J by 3 bases, with 11 bases of the junction left unmatched. The CDR3 has 15 amino acids. The V gene's germline CDR1 is SGHDT and CDR2 YYEEEE. The CDR3 region has the DNA TGTGCCAGCACCCAGATGGACAGGGATTTCTACGAGCAGTACTTC. It translates to CASTQMDRDFYEQYF.

This chain uses TRBV25-1 with TRBJ2-2; the D gene is possibly TRBD2 (5 bases). V lost 10 bases and J 4 bases, leaving 13 bases between the germline ends. CDR3 length equals 13 residues. CDR1 and CDR2 (germline): MGHDK, SYGVNS. The CDR3 DNA reads TGTGCCATCGATAAGGGAGCCACCGGGGAGCTGTTTTTT. This encodes CAIDKGATGELFF.

The genes are TRBV19 and TRBJ1-2, with D perhaps TRBD1 (5 bases). Trimming stripped 5 bases from V and 4 bases from J, with 20 bases between. Germline V gene sequence: CDR1 LNHDA, CDR2 SQIVND (reference sequence). CDR3 length equals 16 residues. The CDR3 DNA is TGTGCCAGTAGTTGGGCCCGCGGGGCACAATCCTATGGCTACACCTTC. This sequence encodes CASSWARGAQSYGYTF.

V usage is TRBV15 and J usage is TRBJ2-5; TRBD2 is a possible D gene (6 bases). Germline-derived CDR1 and CDR2 are LNHNV and YYDKDF (reference sequence). This CDR3 is 13 amino acids long. Trimming stripped 3 bases from V and 3 bases from J, with 8 bases between. CDR3: CATSSRLEETQYF. The CDR3 DNA sequence: TGTGCCACCAGCAGCCGACTAGAAGAGACCCAGTACTTC.

The rearrangement joins TRBV6-4 to TRBJ2-5; no firm D call. Trimming stripped 9 bases from V and 2 bases from J, with 7 bases between. In germline, CDR1 is MRHNA, CDR2 SNTAGT. The CDR3 consists of 11 residues. The CDR3 loop reads CASIIQETQYF. The CDR3 bases are TGTGCCAGTATAATACAAGAGACCCAGTACTTC.